The entry below gives a single T cell receptor beta chain sequence along with its context. What it recognizes is unknown. The data belong to a study of cytomegalovirus exposure and HLA in healthy donors. Study overall: Unique TCRs numbering about 85 million, obtained from HLA-typed donors, made up an early data release.

Study-wide results and caveats: The classifier reportedly diagnosed cytomegalovirus status with high specificity and sensitivity.

The PCR had 60 Vbeta and 13 Jbeta primers. Profiled with immunoSEQ multiplex PCR; TCRdb holds only in-frame clones, not every one. This sample has around 150,000 clones, with over 75% found just once. The sequenced sample was PBMCs. The sequence derives from a woman in her fifties or sixties in good health and CMV-seropositive.

CDR3 sequence: CASKVGLSRSYTF. The CDR3, as DNA: TGTGCCAGCAAGGTCGGGTTAAGTAGGAGCTACACCTTC. The chain is built from TRBV28 and TRBJ1-2, with no clear D. There are 13 residues in the CDR3. Germline V CDR1 and CDR2: MDHEN, SYDVKM. V was pared by 7 bases and J by 9 bases, with 18 bases between.